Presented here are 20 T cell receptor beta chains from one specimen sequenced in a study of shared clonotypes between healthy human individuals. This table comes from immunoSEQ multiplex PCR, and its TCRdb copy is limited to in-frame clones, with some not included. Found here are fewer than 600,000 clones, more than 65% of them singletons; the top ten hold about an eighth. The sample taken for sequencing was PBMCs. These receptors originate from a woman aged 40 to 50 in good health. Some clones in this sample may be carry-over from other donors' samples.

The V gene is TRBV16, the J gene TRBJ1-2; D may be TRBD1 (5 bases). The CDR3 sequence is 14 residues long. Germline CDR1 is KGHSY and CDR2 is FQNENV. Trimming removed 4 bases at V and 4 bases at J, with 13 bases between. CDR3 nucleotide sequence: TGTGCCAGCAGCCGAGACCAGGGTTCCTATGGCTACACCTTC. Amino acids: CASSRDQGSYGYTF.

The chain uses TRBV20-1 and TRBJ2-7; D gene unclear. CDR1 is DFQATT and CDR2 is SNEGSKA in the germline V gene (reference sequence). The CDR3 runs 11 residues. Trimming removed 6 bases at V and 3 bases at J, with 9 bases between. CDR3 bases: TGCAGTGCATATCCCCACTACGAGCAGTACTTC. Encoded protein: CSAYPHYEQYF.

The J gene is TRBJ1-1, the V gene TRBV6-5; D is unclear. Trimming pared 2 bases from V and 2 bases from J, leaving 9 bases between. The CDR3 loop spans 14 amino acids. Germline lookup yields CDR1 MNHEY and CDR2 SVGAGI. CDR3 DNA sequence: TGTGCCAGCAGTTACCGGCGGGTTAACACTGAAGCTTTCTTT. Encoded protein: CASSYRRVNTEAFF.

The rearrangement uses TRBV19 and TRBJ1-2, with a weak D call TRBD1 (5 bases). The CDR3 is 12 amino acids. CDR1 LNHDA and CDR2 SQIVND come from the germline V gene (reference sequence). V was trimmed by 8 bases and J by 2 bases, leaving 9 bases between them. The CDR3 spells CASADSNYGYTF. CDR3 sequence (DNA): TGTGCCAGTGCAGACAGCAACTATGGCTACACCTTC.

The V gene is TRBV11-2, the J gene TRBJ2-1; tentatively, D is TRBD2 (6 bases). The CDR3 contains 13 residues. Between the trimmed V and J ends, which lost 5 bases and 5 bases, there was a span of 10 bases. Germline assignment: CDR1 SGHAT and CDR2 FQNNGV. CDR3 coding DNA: TGTGCCAGCAGCCAGGGACTGGACAATGAGCAGTTCTTC. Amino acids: CASSQGLDNEQFF. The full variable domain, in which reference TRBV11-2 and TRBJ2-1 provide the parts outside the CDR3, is EAGVAQSPRYKIIEKRQSVAFWCNPISGHATLYWYQQILGQGPKLLIQFQNNGVVDDSQLPKDRFSAERLKGVDSTLKIQPAKLEDSAVYLCASSQGLDNEQFFGPGTRLTVL.

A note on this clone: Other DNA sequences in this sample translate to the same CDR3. DNA for the CDR3: TGCAGTGCGCGCTTGTCCTACGAGCAGTACTTC. Its protein product is CSARLSYEQYF. The chain carries TRBV20-1 and TRBJ2-7; no reliable D call. The CDR3 runs to 11 residues. The germline V gene encodes CDR1 DFQATT and CDR2 SNEGSKA (reference sequence). V gave up 6 bases and J gave up 1 base, with 7 bases separating them.

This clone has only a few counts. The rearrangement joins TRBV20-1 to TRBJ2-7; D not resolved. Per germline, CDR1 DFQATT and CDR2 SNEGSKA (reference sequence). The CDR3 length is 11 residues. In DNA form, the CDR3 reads TGCAGCAAGGCGAGCTCCTACGAGCAGTACTTC. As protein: CSKASSYEQYF.

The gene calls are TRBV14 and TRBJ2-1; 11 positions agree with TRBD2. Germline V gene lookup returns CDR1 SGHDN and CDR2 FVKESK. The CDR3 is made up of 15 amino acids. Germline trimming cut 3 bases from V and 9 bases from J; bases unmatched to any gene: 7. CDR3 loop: CASSHTSGSGSEQFF. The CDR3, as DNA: TGTGCCAGCAGCCACACTAGCGGGAGTGGGAGTGAGCAGTTCTTC.

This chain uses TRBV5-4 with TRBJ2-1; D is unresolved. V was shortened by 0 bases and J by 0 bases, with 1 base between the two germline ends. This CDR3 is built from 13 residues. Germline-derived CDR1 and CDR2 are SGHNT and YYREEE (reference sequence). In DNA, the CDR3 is TGTGCCAGCAGCTTGGTCTCCTACAATGAGCAGTTCTTC. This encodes CASSLVSYNEQFF.

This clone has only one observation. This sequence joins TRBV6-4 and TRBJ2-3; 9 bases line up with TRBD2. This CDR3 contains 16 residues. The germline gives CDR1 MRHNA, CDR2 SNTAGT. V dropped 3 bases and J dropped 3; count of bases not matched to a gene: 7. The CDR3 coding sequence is TGTGCCAGCAGTGAGTCTGCAGCGGGAGGTACAGATACGCAGTATTTT. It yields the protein CASSESAAGGTDTQYF.

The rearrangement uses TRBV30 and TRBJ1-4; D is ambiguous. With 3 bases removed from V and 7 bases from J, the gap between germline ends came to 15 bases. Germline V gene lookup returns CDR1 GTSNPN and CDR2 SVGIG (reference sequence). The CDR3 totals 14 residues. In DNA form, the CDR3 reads TGTGCCTGGAGCAGGACCGGGGATAGTGAAAAACTGTTTTTT. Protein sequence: CAWSRTGDSEKLFF.

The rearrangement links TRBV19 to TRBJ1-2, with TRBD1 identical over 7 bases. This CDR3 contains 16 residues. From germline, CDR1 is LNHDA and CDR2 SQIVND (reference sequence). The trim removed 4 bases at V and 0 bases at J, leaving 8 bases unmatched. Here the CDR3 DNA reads TGTGCCAGTAGTAATACACCCGGGACAGCTAACTATGGCTACACCTTC. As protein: CASSNTPGTANYGYTF.

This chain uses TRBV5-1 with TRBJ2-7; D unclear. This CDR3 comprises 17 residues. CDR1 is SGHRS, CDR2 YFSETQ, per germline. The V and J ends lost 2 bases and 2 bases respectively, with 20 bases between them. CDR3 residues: CASSFPPAAGSTYEQYF. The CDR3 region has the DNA TGCGCCAGCAGCTTCCCCCCCGCCGCAGGTTCTACCTACGAGCAGTACTTC.

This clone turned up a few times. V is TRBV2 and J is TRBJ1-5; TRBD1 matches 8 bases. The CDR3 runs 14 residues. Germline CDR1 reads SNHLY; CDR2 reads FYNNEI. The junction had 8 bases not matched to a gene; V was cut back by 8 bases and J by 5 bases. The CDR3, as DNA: TGTGCCAGCGGAATAACAGGGGGACATCAGCCCCAGCATTTT. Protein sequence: CASGITGGHQPQHF. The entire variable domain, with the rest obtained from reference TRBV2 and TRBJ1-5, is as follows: EPEVTQTPSHQVTQMGQEVILRCVPISNHLYFYWYRQILGQKVEFLVSFYNNEISEKSEIFDDQFSVERPDGSNFTLKIRSTKLEDSAMYFCASGITGGHQPQHFGDGTRLSIL.

The CDR3 DNA follows: TGTGCCAGCAGCTTGGGACAGGGATACCAAGAGACCCAGTACTTC. Protein product: CASSLGQGYQETQYF. The chain has TRBV7-9 and TRBJ2-5; 9 positions match TRBD1. Germline values: CDR1 SEHNR, CDR2 FQNEAQ (reference sequence). V was clipped by 3 bases and J by 0 bases; unmatched bases: 2. This CDR3 is built from 15 residues.

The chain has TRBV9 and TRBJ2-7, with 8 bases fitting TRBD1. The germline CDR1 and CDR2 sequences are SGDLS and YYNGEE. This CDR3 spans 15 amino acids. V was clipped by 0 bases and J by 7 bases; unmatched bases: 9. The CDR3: CASSVEGRGREEQYF. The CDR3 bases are TGTGCCAGCAGCGTAGAGGGCAGGGGGCGTGAAGAGCAGTACTTC.

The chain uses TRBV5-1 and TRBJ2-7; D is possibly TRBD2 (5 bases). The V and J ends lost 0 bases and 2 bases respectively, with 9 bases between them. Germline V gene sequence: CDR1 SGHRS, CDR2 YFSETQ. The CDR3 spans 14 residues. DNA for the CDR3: TGCGCCAGCAGCTTGGACATGGGAGCCTACGAGCAGTACTTC. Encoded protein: CASSLDMGAYEQYF.

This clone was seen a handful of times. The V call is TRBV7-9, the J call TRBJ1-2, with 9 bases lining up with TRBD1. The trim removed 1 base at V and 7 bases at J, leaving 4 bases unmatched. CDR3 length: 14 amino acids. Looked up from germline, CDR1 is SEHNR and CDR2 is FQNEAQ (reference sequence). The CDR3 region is CASSLVGQGFGYTF. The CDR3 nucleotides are TGTGCCAGCAGCTTAGTCGGACAGGGGTTTGGCTACACCTTC.

CDR3 DNA sequence: TGCGCCAGCAGCCAAGGACTAGCGGAGATATACGAGCAGTACTTC. Translating it yields CASSQGLAEIYEQYF. The chain is built from TRBV4-3 and TRBJ2-7; 9 positions match TRBD2. After removal of 1 base from V and 4 bases from J, the junction contained 5 bases not matched to a gene. This CDR3 comprises 15 residues. Looked up from germline, CDR1 is LGHNA and CDR2 is YSLEER.

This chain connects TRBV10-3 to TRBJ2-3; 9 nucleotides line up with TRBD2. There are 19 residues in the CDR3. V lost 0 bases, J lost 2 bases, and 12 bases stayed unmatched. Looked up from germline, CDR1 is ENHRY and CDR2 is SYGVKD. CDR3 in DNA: TGTGCCATCAGTGAGTCGTGGGCGGGAGGGGAGAAGGTCACAGATACGCAGTATTTT. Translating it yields CAISESWAGGEKVTDTQYF.